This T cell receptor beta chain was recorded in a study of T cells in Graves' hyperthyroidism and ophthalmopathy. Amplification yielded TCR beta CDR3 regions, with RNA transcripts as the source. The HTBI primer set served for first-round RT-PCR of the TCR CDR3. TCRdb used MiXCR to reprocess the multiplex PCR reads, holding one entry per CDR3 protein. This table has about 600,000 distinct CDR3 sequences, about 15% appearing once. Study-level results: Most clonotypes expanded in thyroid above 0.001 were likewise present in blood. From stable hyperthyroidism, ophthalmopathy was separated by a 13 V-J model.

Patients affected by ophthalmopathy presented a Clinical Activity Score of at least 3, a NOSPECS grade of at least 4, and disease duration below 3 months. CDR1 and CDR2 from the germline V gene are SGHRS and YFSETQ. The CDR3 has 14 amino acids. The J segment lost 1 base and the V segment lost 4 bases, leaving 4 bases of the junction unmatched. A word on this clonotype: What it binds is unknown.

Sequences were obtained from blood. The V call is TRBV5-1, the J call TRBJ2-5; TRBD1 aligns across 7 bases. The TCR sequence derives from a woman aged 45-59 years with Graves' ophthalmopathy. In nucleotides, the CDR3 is TGCGCCAGCAGCATAGGGGACAGCCAAGAGACCCAGTACTTC. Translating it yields CASSIGDSQETQYF.